The clone carrying this T cell receptor beta chain was counted between two and nine times. The protocol was immunoSEQ multiplex PCR, while the TCRdb copy is restricted to in-frame clones and leaves out a portion. Of under 85,000 clones in the sample, 83% were seen once. Germline V lookup: CDR1 MNHEY, CDR2 SVGAGI. Trimming removed 3 bases at V and 15 bases at J, with 18 bases between. The CDR3 covers 13 residues. This entry belongs to a study of blood T cell repertoires in COVID-19. The genes are TRBV6-5 and TRBJ2-1; D is perhaps TRBD1 (6 bases). Sequencing was performed on peripheral blood. This TCR came from an elderly man with active or convalescent COVID-19. CDR3 DNA: TGTGCCAGCAGTTATGAGAGGGGGACCCCGTGGTTCTTC. Translation: CASSYERGTPWFF.